These 10 T cell receptor beta chains originate from one sample sequenced in a study of graft-versus-host responses after intestinal transplantation. Here immunoSEQ multiplex PCR was the method, and the copy in TCRdb shows in-frame clones only, minus some. Seen here are some 44,000 clones, around 96% observed once, and the top ten hold 1.6%. Sequenced here: PBMCs, sampled roughly 51 weeks after intestinal transplant. These receptors originate from a human patient who received an intestinal transplant, so some T cells may come from the graft donor.

The chain has TRBV6-6 and TRBJ2-2; 9 bases fit TRBD1. J lost 4 bases, V lost 5 bases, and 8 bases had no gene match. Germline loops: CDR1 MNHNY, CDR2 SVGAGI (reference sequence). There are 16 residues in the CDR3. CDR3 amino acids: CASSKGQGVGTGELFF. Here the CDR3 DNA reads TGTGCCAGCAGTAAGGGACAGGGAGTGGGCACCGGGGAGCTGTTTTTT.

This chain joins TRBV18 and TRBJ1-2, with D tentatively TRBD1 (5 bases). Germline V gene sequence: CDR1 KGHSH, CDR2 LQKENI. This CDR3 contains 16 residues. The V end was cut by 0 bases, the J end by 2 bases, with 13 bases between. The CDR3: CASSPPLPGTNYGYTF. CDR3 sequence (DNA): TGTGCCAGCTCACCACCGCTTCCGGGGACCAACTATGGCTACACCTTC.

The CDR3 bases are TGTGCCAGCAGTTACTCGAGGGGGAATGGAAACACCATATATTTT. Translated, it gives CASSYSRGNGNTIYF. The rearrangement uses TRBV6-6 and TRBJ1-3; D perhaps matches TRBD1 (6 bases). CDR1 is MNHNY, CDR2 SVGAGI, per germline (reference sequence). V lost 0 bases and J 3 bases, leaving 9 bases between the germline ends. The CDR3 contains 15 residues.

The rearrangement links TRBV11-2 to TRBJ2-5, with 8 bases that match TRBD2. The CDR3 extends over 14 amino acids. J lost 5 bases, V lost 2 bases, and 4 bases had no gene match. The germline V gene has CDR1 SGHAT and CDR2 FQNNGV. CDR3 bases: TGTGCCAGCAGCTTAAAGCGGGAGAGGGAGACCCAGTACTTC. It specifies CASSLKRERETQYF.

The chain links TRBV19 to TRBJ1-1; D call uncertain. CDR3 length: 14 amino acids. Germline assignment: CDR1 LNHDA and CDR2 SQIVND (reference sequence). Trimming took 1 base from V and 0 from J, leaving 6 bases between them. DNA of the CDR3: TGTGCCAGTAGTATAGCACACTTGAACACTGAAGCTTTCTTT. Residues: CASSIAHLNTEAFF.

The chain combines TRBV6-1 with TRBJ2-7; D is unclear. With 2 bases removed from V and 6 bases from J, the gap between germline ends came to 17 bases. From germline, CDR1 is MNHNS and CDR2 SASEGT. The CDR3 sequence is 15 residues long. CDR3 bases: TGTGCCAGCAGTGAACTATTCCGAGCTGGATCCGAGCAGTACTTC. It is translated as CASSELFRAGSEQYF.

This chain links TRBV12-5 with TRBJ2-3, with no clear D. This CDR3 spans 15 amino acids. The V end was cut by 6 bases, the J end by 0 bases, with 13 bases between. Germline CDR1 reads LGHNT; CDR2 reads FRNRAP. The CDR3 loop reads CASGLYRESTDTQYF. The CDR3 DNA is TGTGCTAGTGGCCTTTACCGAGAGAGCACAGATACGCAGTATTTT. The entire variable domain, with the rest obtained from reference TRBV12-5 and TRBJ2-3, is as follows: DARVTQTPRHKVTEMGQEVTMRCQPILGHNTVFWYRQTMMQGLELLAYFRNRAPLDDSGMPKDRFSAEMPDATLATLKIQPSEPRDSAVYFCASGLYRESTDTQYFGPGTRLTVL.

V usage is TRBV4-1 and J usage is TRBJ2-7; 8 bases are shared with TRBD2. The CDR3 length is 15 residues. Per the germline V gene, CDR1 is MGHRA and CDR2 is YSYEKL. Unmatched junction bases numbered 4, after V lost 0 bases and J lost 3 bases. Here the CDR3 DNA reads TGCGCCAGCAGCCAAGAGCCGACTAGCGACTACGAGCAGTACTTC. As protein: CASSQEPTSDYEQYF.

This chain connects TRBV12-5 to TRBJ2-7; D possibly corresponds to TRBD1 (5 bases). Trimming cost V 0 bases and J 2 bases, with 14 bases left between them. Germline values: CDR1 LGHNT, CDR2 FRNRAP. This CDR3 contains 16 residues. The CDR3 here is CASGLVVGEVPYEQYF. The CDR3 coding sequence is TGTGCTAGTGGTTTGGTAGTAGGGGAAGTCCCCTACGAGCAGTACTTC.

This clone was counted a single time. This rearrangement joins TRBV5-1 to TRBJ2-3, with D perhaps TRBD1 (5 bases). Germline V gene lookup returns CDR1 SGHRS and CDR2 YFSETQ. The V and J ends lost 4 bases and 5 bases respectively, with 20 bases between them. The CDR3 consists of 16 residues. CDR3 DNA: TGCGCCAGCAGCCCCCGGACAAGACAAGTGGGAGATACGCAGTATTTT. This sequence encodes CASSPRTRQVGDTQYF. Filled out from reference TRBV5-1 and TRBJ2-3, the complete variable domain reads KAGVTQTPRYLIKTRGQQVTLSCSPISGHRSVSWYQQTPGQGLQFLFEYFSETQRNKGNFPGRFSGRQFSNSRSEMNVSTLELGDSALYLCASSPRTRQVGDTQYFGPGTRLTVL.